The clone carrying this T cell receptor beta chain was seen many times. No antigen is known for it. The library came from three nested PCR rounds adapted from ARM-PCR protocols. One entry per CDR3 protein results from TCRdb running MiXCR on the multiplex PCR reads. The table includes approximately 90,000 distinct CDR3 sequences, roughly three quarters detected once. No cell sorting was done before RNA was extracted from the tissue. Distant lung tissue was collected more than 3 cm away from the tumor edge. This sample is part of a study of tumor and adjacent non-tumor tissue in lung cancer. The CDR3 spans 13 residues. Deletions cut 4 bases from V and 5 bases from J, with 9 bases between. Germline CDR1 is SGHRS and CDR2 is YFSETQ. Findings and caveats of the study: Top 100 clones took a larger repertoire share in normal lung. Significantly higher TCR diversity was found in tumor than normal lung.

This receptor was taken from a woman between 50 and 59 years old with non-small cell lung cancer. Sequences were obtained from distant non-tumor lung tissue. The chain links TRBV5-1 to TRBJ2-2; the D gene is possibly TRBD1 (6 bases). For the CDR3, the DNA is TGCGCCAGCAGCACACAGGGAACCGGGGAGCTGTTTTTT. Protein: CASSTQGTGELFF.